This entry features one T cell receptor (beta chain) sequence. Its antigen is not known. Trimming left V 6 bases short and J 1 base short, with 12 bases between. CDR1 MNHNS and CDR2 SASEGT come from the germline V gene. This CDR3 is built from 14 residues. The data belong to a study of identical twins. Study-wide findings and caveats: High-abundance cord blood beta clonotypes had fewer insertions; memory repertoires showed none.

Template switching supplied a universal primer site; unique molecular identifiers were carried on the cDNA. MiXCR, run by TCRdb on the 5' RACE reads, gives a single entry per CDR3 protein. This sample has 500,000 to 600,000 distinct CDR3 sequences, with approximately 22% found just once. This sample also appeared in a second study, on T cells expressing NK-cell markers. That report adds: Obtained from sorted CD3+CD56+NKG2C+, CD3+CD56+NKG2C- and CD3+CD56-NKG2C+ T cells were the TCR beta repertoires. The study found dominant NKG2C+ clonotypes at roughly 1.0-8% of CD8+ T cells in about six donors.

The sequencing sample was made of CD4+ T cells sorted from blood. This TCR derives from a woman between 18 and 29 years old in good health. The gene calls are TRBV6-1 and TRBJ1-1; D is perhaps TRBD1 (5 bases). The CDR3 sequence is CASSFGAWNTEAFF. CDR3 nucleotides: TGTGCCAGCAGCTTTGGGGCGTGGAACACTGAAGCTTTCTTT.